This T cell receptor beta chain is from a study of glioma-infiltrating T cells after dendritic cell vaccination (TCRdb year 2016). Regarding the research as a whole: The cohort comprised 15 or so glioblastoma patients from Phase I and II dendritic cell vaccination trials, 9 newly diagnosed and 6 with recurrent disease. Survival after dendritic cell vaccination was correlated with TCR sequencing metrics such as TIL content and the overlap between tumor and blood repertoires. In glioblastoma patients vaccinated with dendritic cells, deep sequencing of TCR beta CDR3 regions served to measure tumor-infiltrating lymphocyte content and to compare repertoires between tumor and blood. The vaccine was prepared from monocyte-derived dendritic cells that were cultured for around 7 days with IL-4 and GM-CSF and then pulsed overnight with autologous tumor lysate. Each patient was given three intradermal dendritic cell vaccine injections, spaced two weeks apart, in the arm below the axilla. Between the early 2000s and the early 2010s, patients were given autologous tumor lysate-pulsed dendritic cell vaccination.

Spanning cysteine to phenylalanine, the CDR3 consists of 15 amino acids. CDR3 DNA only is kept here, 45 bases in frame from base 1. V drops 4 bases and J drops 7 bases, leaving 14 bases in between. CDR1 and CDR2 are read off the germline V gene as LGHNA and YNFKEQ. What this sample's time point label stands for: after dendritic cell vaccination, including at tumor progression/relapse. Patients were selected on the basis of adequate residual fresh-frozen tumor tissue and more than two years of available survival data. Although molecular status otherwise differed among the glioblastoma patients, no patient had an isocitrate dehydrogenase mutation. PBMC were collected before vaccination, two weeks after the third vaccination, and at tumor progression if tumor progression occurred. Genomic DNA was extracted with the Qiagen DNeasy Blood extraction Kit. Results the study describes overall, beyond this receptor: No direct relationship between TCR clonality and survival was found, suggesting that a diverse polyclonal response may matter. Longer time to progression and overall survival after dendritic cell vaccination were predicted by higher estimated pretreatment TIL content. The cohort was small and heterogeneous, only a few patients had full blood and tumor sets, and even fewer had initial-recurrent tumor pairs. The three-group TCR overlap response model was characterized as speculative, and prospective validation of the model was stated to be required.

Using the immunoSEQ assay, TCRB CDR3 regions were amplified from roughly 2.2 micrograms of genomic DNA, or from all available DNA when less than that was on hand. The multiplex PCR employed 60 forward primers targeting TCR V beta segments and 13 reverse primers targeting J beta segments. Synthetic control templates were spiked into each sample at limiting dilution to estimate reads per starting template. Reads of 87 bp were generated by sequencing on the Illumina HiSeq System. For the original study's pipeline: PCR and sequencing errors were removed by merging closely related sequences with a nearest neighbor algorithm. TCR overlap was defined as the percentage of unique tumor TCR beta sequences that were also found in the peripheral blood of the same patient. Sourced from immuneACCESS, this table was stored by TCRdb with only in-frame sequences that have V and J called. A share of the clones is absent; for the studies checked, an unresolved V gene accounts for under half, and the remainder has no known explanation. V and J calls and clone size follow that table, whereas D and trimming were derived from the DNA. The sample profile shows tens of thousands of clones; around 83% of them were found once. The ten most abundant clones make up approximately 6.6% of the sample.

Details on this clone: This clone's antigen is unknown. Base qualities are missing; no much larger clone stands one base away.

The sequenced sample was blood, obtained after dendritic cell vaccination. The rearranged segments are TRBV4-2 and TRBJ1-6; the best D guess is TRBD1, with 5 bases matching. This receptor was identified in a human donor with glioblastoma. The sequenced DNA: TGTGCCAGCAGCCGGAACCGGGGGGAAAATTCACCCCTCCACTTT. It translates to CASSRNRGENSPLHF.